This TCR beta chain was profiled in a study of blood T cell repertoires in COVID-19. This CDR3 contains 13 residues. Between the trimmed V and J ends, which lost 3 bases and 8 bases, there was a span of 13 bases. Per the original methods: Counts of nucleated cells, estimated from reference gene primer amplification, were obtained. Measured with immunoSEQ multiplex PCR; TCRdb has only the in-frame clones, and not every one. The V and J calls and the clone size are those of that table, but D and trimming were determined from the DNA. The data contain fewer than 180,000 clones, roughly nine tenths of them singletons.

Specimen: peripheral blood. The clonotype originates from an older woman with active or convalescent COVID-19. The V and J genes are TRBV12-3 or TRBV12-4 and TRBJ1-2; D ambiguous. CDR3 residues: CASSFSRSRGYTF. The CDR3 DNA reads TGTGCCAGCAGTTTCTCCAGATCGCGGGGCTACACCTTC.